The source of this TCR beta chain is a study of OX40 agonist ivuxolimab in advanced cancers. Measured with immunoSEQ multiplex PCR; TCRdb has only the in-frame clones, and not every one. The top ten clones hold around 5.2% of a sample with about 100,000 clones, roughly 90% of them seen once. Germline V gene sequence: CDR1 LNHDA, CDR2 SQIVND (reference sequence). The CDR3 covers 14 residues. V dropped 7 bases and J dropped 0 bases, with 9 bases sitting between them. The TCR originated in an adult with an advanced solid tumor such as melanoma, head and neck, liver or kidney cancer. Sequences were derived from CD4+ or CD8+ T cells sorted from blood, sampled in a trial of the OX40 agonist ivuxolimab. The chain carries TRBV19 and TRBJ1-4; D uncertain. CDR3 sequence (DNA): TGTGCCAGTATGGGAGTTGCAACTAATGAAAAACTGTTTTTT. It yields the protein CASMGVATNEKLFF.